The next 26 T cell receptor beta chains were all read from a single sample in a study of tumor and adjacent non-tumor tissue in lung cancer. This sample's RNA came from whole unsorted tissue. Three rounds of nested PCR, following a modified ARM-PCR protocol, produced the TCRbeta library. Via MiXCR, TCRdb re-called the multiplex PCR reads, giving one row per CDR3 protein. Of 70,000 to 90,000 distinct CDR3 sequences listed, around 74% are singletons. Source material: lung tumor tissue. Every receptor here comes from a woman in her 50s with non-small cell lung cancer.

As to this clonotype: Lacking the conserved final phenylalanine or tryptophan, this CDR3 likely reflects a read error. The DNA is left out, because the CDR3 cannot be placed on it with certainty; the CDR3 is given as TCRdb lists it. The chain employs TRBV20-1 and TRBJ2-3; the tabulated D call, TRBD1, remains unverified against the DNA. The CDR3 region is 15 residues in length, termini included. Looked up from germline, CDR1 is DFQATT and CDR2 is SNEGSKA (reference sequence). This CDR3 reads CSAGGMGGVADTRYS.

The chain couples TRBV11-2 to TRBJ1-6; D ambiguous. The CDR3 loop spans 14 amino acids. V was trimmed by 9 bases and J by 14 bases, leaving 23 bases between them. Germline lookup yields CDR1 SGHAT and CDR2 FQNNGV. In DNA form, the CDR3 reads TGTGCCAGTAGCACCGAGTGTAAGCGCGACACCCTCCACTTT. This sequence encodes CASSTECKRDTLHF.

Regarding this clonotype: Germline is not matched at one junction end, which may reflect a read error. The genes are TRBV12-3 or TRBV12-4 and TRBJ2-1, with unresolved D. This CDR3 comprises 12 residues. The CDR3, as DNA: TGTGCCAACAGTTTATCGTGGAATGAGCAGTTCTTC. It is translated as CANSLSWNEQFF.

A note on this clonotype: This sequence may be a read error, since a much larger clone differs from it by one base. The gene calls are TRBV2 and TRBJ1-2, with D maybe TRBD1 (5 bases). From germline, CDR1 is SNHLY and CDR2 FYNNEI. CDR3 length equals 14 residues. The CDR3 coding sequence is TGTGCCATCAGTGGTCAGGGATCCCTATATGGCTACACCTTC. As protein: CAISGQGSLYGYTF.

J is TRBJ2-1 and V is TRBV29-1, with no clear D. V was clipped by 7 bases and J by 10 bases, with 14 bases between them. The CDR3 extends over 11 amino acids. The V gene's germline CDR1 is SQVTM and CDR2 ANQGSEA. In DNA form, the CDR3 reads TGCAGCGCCCAATTACCAGGAGAGCAGTTCTTC. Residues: CSAQLPGEQFF.

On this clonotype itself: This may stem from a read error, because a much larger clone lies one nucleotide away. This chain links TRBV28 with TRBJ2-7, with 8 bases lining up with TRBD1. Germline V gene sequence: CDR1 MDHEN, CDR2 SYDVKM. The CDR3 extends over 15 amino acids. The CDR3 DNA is TGTACCAGCACCAATGACAGGGGTAGGCCCTACGAGCAGTACTTC. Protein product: CTSTNDRGRPYEQYF.

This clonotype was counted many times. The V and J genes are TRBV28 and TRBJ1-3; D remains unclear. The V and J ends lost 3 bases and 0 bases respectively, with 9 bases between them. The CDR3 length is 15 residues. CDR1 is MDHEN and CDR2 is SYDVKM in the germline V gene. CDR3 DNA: TGTGCCAGCAGTTTCACCCAACTCTCTGGAAACACCATATATTTT. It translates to CASSFTQLSGNTIYF.

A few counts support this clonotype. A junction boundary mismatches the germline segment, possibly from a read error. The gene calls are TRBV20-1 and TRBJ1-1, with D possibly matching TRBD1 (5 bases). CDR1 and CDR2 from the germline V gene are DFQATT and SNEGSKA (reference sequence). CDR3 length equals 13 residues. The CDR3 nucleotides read TGCAGTGCTAGAGGATGGTTGGACACTGAAGTTTTCTTT. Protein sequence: CSARGWLDTEVFF.

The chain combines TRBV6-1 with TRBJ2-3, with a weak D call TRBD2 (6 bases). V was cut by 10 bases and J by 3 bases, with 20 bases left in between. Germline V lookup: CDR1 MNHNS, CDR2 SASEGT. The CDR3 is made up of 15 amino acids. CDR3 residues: CAIRPGVAETDTQYF. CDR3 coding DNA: TGTGCCATCAGGCCGGGAGTAGCGGAGACAGATACGCAGTATTTT.

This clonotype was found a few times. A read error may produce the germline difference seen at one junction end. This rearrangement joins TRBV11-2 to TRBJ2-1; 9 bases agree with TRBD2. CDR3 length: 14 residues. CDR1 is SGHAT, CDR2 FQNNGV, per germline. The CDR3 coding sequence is TGTGCCAACAGCCAACGACTAGCGGCACTTGAGCAGTTCTTC. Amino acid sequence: CANSQRLAALEQFF.

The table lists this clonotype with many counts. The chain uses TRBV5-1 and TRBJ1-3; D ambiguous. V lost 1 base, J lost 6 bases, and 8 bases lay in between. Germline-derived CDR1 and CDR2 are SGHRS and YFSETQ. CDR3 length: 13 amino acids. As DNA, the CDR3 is TGCGCCAGCAGCTTGTTCGGTGAAAACACCATATATTTT. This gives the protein CASSLFGENTIYF.

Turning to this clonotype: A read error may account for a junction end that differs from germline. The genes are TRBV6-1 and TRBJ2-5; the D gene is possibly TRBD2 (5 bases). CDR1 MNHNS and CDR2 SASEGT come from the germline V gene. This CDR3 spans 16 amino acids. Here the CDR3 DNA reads TGTGCCAGCGTCCCGTTTAGCAGCGGCAACCAAGATACCCAGTACTTC. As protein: CASVPFSSGNQDTQYF.

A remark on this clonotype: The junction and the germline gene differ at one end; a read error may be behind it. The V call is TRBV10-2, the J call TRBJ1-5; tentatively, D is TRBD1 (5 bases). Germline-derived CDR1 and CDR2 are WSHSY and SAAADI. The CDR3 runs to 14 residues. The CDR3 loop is CSSSGAGAQQSQHF. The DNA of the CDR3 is TGCTCCAGCAGTGGGGCTGGTGCGCAGCAGTCCCAGCATTTT.

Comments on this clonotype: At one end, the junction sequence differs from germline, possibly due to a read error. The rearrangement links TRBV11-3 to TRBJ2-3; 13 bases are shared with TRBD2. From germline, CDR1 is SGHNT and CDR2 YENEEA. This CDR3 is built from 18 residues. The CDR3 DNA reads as TGTGCCAGCAGTTTAGGACTAGCGGGAGCAGGGGGCACAAATAAGCAGTATTTT. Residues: CASSLGLAGAGGTNKQYF.

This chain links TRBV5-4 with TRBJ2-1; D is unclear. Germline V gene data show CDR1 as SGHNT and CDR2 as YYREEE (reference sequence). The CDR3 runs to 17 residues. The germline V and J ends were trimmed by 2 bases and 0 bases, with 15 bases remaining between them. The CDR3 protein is CASSLGPLTTSYNEQFF. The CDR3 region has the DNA TGTGCCAGCAGCTTAGGCCCACTAACGACCTCCTACAATGAGCAGTTCTTC.

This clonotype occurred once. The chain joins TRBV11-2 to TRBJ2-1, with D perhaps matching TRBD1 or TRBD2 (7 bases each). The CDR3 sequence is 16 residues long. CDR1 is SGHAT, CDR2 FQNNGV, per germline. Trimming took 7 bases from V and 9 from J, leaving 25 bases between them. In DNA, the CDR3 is TGTGCCAGCATCCCAGGGGGGCATGCGGGAGTAGGTGAGCAGTTCTTC. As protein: CASIPGGHAGVGEQFF.

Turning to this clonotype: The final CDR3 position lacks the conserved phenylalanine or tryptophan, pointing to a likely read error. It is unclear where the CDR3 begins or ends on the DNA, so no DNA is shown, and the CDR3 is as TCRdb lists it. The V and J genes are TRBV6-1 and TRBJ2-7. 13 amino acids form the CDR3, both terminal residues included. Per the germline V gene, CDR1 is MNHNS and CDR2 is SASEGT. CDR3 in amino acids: CASSGGSWFEQYL.

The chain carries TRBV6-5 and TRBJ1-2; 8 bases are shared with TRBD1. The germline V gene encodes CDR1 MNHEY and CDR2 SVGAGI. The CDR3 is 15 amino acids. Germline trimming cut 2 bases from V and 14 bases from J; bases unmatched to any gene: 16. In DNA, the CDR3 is TGTGCCAGCAGTTACCCAGGGACAGGAATCTATGGCTTTACCTTC. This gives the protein CASSYPGTGIYGFTF.

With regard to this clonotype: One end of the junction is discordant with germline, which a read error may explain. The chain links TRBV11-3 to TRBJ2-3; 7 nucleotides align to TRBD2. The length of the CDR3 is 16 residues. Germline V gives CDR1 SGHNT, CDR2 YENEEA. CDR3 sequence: CTSSIGRRESADTHYF. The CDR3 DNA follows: TGTACCAGCAGCATAGGACGGCGGGAGAGTGCAGATACGCACTATTTT.

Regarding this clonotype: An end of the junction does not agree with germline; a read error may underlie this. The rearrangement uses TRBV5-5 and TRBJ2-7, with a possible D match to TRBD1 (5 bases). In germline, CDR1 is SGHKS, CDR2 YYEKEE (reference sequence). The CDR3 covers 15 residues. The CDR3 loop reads CVSSMRQGMTYEQYF. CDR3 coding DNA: TGTGTCAGCAGCATGCGTCAGGGTATGACCTACGAGCAGTACTTC.

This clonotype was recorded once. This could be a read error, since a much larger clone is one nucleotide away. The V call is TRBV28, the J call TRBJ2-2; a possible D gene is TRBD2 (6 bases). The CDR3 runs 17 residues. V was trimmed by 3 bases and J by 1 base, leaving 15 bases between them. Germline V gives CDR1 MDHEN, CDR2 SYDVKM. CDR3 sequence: CASSFLGLGLNTGELFF. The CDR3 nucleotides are TGTGCCAGCAGTTTTCTCGGTCTGGGACTGAACACCGGGGAGCTGTTTTTT.

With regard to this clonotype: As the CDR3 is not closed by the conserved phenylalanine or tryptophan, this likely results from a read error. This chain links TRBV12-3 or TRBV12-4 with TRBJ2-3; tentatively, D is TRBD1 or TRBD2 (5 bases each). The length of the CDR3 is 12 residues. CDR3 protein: CASSPTGTKQYI. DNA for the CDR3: TGTGCTAGCAGTCCAACCGGGACGAAGCAGTATATT.

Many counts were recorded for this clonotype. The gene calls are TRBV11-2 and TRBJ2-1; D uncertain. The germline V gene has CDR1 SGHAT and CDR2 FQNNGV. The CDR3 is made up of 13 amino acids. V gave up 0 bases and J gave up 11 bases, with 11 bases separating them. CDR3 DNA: TGTGCCAGCAGCTTAGAATACAGTAGTAAGCAGTTCTTC. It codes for CASSLEYSSKQFF.

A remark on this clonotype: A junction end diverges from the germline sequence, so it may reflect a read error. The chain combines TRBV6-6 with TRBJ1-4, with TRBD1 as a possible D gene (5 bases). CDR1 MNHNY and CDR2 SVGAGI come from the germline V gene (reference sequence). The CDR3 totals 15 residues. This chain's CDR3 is CASSYSGRQGERLFF. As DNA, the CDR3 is TGTGCCAGCAGTTACTCGGGCAGGCAAGGGGAAAGACTGTTTTTT.

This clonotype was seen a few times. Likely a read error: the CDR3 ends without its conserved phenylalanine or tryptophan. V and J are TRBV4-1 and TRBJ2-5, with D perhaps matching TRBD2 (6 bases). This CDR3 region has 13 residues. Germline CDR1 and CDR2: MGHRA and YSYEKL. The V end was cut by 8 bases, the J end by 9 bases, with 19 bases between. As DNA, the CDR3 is TGCGCCAGCGGTCCCCTAGGACGGGAGTCCCAGTACTCC. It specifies CASGPLGRESQYS.

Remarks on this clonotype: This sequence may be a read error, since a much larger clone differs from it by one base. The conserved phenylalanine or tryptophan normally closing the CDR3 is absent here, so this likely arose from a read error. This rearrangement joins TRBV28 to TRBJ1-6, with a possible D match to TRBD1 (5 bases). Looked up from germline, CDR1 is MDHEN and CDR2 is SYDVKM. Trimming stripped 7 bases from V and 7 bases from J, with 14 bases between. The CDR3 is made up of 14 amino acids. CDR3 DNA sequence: TGTGCCAGCAAGTCAGGGACGGCGAATTCACCCCTCCACTAT. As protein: CASKSGTANSPLHY.